Described below is a single TCR beta chain sequence and its context. This sample was included in a study of blood T cell repertoires in COVID-19. Study information: Samples came from the United States, Italy and Spain, spanning acute and convalescent COVID-19. T cells, B-cell-depleted T cells, or PBMCs provided the cDNA or gDNA that served as material.

Study processing details: Reference gene primers were amplified, and this amplification served to estimate nucleated cell counts. Only in-frame clones appear in the TCRdb table, and some are missing; sequencing was by immunoSEQ multiplex PCR. V and J calls and clone size follow that table, whereas D and trimming were derived from the DNA. The profile covers about 110,000 clones, with 88% appearing a single time and roughly 2.3% taken by the ten largest. The CDR3 contains 16 residues. Per the germline V gene, CDR1 is SGHVS and CDR2 is FQNEAQ. V was cut by 2 bases and J by 6 bases, with 16 bases left in between.

The receptor comes from a human donor in a cohort sampled during active COVID-19. Sample: peripheral blood. The chain combines TRBV7-8 with TRBJ2-2; possible D gene TRBD2, 6 bases. The CDR3 is CASSLWAGSLSGELFF. In nucleotides, the CDR3 is TGTGCCAGCAGCTTATGGGCGGGATCCCTGTCCGGGGAGCTGTTTTTT.